Given below is one T cell receptor beta chain in context. TCRdb re-called the PCR reads with MiXCR, one entry per CDR3 protein. This table holds about 100,000 distinct CDR3 sequences, around 53% found once. The data stem from a study of CDR3 diversity in severe acne. The V end was cut by 6 bases, the J end by 7 bases, with 15 bases between. Per germline, CDR1 MNHEY and CDR2 SVGEGT. The CDR3 has 13 amino acids. The specimen was blood. The receptor was derived from a male donor with acne. The chain carries TRBV6-2 or TRBV6-3 and TRBJ1-2; TRBD1 might be the D (5 bases). The CDR3 coding sequence is TGTGCCAGCAGGGGGGACGGGCCTCTTGGCTACACCTTC. Encoded protein: CASRGDGPLGYTF.